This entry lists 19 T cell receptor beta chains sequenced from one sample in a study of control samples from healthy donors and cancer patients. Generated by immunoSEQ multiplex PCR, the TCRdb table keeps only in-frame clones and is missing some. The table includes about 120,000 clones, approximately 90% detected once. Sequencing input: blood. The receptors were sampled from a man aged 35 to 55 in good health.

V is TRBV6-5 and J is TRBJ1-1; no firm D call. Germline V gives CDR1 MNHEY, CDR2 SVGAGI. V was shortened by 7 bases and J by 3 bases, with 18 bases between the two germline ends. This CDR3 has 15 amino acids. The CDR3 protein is CASTTSPDRDTEAFF. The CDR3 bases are TGTGCCAGCACCACCTCGCCAGATAGGGACACTGAAGCTTTCTTT.

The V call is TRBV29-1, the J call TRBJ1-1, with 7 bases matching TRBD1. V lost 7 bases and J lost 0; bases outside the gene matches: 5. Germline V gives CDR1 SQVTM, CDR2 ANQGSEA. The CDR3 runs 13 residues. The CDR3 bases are TGCAGCGCGGACAGGATCATGAACACTGAAGCTTTCTTT. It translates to CSADRIMNTEAFF. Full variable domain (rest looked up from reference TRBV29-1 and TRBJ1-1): SAVISQKPSRDICQRGTSLTIQCQVDSQVTMMFWYRQQPGQSLTLIATANQGSEATYESGFVIDKFPISRPNLTFSTLTVSNMSPEDSSIYLCSADRIMNTEAFFGQGTRLTVV.

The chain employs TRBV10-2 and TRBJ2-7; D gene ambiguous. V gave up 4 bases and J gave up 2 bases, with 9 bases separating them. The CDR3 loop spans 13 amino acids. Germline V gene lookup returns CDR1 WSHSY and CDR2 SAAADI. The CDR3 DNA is TGCGCCAGCAGTGTCCCCAAAACCTACGAGCAGTACTTC. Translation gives CASSVPKTYEQYF.

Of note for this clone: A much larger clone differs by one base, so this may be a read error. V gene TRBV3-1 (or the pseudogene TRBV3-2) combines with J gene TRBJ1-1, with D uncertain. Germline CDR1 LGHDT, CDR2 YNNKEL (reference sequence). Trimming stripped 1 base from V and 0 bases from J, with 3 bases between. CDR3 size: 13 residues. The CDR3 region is CASSQGMNTEAFF. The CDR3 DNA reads TGTGCCAGCAGCCAAGGGATGAACACTGAAGCTTTCTTT.

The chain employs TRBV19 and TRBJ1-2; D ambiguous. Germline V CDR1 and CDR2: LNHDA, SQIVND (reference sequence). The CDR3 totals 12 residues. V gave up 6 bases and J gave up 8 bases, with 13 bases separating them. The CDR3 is CASRDGPRGYTF. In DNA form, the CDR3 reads TGTGCCAGTAGGGACGGACCTCGGGGCTACACCTTC.

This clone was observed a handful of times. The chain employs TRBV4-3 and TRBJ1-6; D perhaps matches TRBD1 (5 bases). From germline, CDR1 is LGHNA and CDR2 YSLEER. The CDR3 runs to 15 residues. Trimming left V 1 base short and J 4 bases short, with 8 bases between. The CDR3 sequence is CASSQAREYNSPLHF. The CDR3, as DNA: TGCGCCAGCAGCCAAGCCAGGGAGTATAATTCACCCCTCCACTTT.

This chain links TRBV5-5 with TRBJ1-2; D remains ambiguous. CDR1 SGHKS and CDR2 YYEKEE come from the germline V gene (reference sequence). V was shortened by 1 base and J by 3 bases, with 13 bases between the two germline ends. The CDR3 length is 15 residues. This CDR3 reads CASSLWLEGHYGYTF. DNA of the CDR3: TGTGCCAGCAGCTTGTGGCTGGAAGGACACTATGGCTACACCTTC.

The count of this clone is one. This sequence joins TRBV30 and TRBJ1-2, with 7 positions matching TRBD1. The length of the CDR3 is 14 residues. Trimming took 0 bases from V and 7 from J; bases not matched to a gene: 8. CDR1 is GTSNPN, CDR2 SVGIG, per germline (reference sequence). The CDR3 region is CAWSVLGDSSGYTF. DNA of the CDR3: TGTGCCTGGAGTGTACTAGGGGACAGTTCTGGCTACACCTTC.

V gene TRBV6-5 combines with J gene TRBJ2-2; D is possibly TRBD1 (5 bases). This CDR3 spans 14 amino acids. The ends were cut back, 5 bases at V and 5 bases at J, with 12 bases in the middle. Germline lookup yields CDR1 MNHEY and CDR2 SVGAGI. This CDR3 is CASSRQGRTGELFF. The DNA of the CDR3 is TGTGCCAGCAGTCGCCAGGGTCGGACCGGGGAGCTGTTTTTT.

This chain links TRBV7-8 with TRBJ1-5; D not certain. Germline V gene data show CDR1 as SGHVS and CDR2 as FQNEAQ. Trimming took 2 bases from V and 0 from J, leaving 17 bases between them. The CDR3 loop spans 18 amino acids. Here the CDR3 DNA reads TGTGCCAGCAGCTTAATGAGAAGAGGGAGTTATAGCAATCAGCCCCAGCATTTT. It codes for CASSLMRRGSYSNQPQHF.

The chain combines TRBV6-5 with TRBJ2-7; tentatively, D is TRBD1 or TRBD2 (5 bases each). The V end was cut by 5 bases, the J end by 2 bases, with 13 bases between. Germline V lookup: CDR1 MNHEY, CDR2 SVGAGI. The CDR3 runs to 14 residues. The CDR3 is CASSPGRRPYEQYF. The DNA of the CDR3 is TGTGCCAGCAGTCCGGGACGCCGGCCCTACGAGCAGTACTTC.

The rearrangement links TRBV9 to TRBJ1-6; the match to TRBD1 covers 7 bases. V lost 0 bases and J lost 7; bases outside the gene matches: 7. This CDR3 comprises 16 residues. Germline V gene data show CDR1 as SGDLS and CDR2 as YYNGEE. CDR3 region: CASSVAPRDSNSPLHF. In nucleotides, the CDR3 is TGTGCCAGCAGCGTAGCACCCCGGGACAGCAATTCACCCCTCCACTTT.

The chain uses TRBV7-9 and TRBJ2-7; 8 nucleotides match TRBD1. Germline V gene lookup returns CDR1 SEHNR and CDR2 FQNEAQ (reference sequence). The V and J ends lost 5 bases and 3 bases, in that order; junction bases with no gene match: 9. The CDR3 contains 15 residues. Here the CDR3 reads CASSLIAGQGYEQYF. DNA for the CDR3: TGTGCCAGCAGCCTAATCGCTGGACAGGGCTACGAGCAGTACTTC.

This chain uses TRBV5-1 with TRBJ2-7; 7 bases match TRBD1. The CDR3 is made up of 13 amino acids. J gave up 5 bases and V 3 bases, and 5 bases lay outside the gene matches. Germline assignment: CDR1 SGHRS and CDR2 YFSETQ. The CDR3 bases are TGCGCCAGCAGCTGGGGACAGATGAACGAGCAGTACTTC. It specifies CASSWGQMNEQYF. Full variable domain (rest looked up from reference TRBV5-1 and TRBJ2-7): KAGVTQTPRYLIKTRGQQVTLSCSPISGHRSVSWYQQTPGQGLQFLFEYFSETQRNKGNFPGRFSGRQFSNSRSEMNVSTLELGDSALYLCASSWGQMNEQYFGPGTRLTVT.

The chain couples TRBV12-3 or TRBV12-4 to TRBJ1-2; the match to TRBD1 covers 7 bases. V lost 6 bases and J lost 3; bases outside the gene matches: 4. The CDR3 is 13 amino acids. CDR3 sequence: CASSSGQYYGYTF. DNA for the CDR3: TGTGCCAGCAGCTCGGGACAGTACTATGGCTACACCTTC.

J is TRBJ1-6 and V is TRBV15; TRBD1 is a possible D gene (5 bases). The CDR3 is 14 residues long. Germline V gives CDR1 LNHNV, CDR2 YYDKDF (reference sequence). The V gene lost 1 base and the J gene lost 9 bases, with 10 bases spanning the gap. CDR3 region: CATSRAGGSSPLHF. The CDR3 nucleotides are TGTGCCACCAGCAGAGCGGGGGGGAGTTCACCCCTCCACTTT.

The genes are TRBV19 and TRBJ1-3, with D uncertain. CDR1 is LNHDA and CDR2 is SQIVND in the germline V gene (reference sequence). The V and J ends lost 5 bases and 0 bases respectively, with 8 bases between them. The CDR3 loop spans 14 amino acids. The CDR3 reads CASSYPSSGNTIYF. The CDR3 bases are TGTGCCAGTAGTTACCCCAGCTCTGGAAACACCATATATTTT.

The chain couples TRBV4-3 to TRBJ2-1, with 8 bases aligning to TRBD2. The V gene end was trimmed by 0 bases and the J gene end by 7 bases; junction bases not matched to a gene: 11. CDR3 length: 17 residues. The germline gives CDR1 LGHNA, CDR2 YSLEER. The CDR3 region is CASSQEVKGLATNEQFF. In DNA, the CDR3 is TGCGCCAGCAGCCAAGAGGTCAAAGGACTAGCCACGAATGAGCAGTTCTTC.

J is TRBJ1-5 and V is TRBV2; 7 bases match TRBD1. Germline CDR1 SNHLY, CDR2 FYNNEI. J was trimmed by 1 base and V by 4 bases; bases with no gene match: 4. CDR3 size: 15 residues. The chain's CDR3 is CASSVEQGSNQPQHF. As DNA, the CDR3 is TGTGCCAGCAGTGTGGAACAGGGGAGCAATCAGCCCCAGCATTTT. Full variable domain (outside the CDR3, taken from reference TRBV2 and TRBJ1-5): EPEVTQTPSHQVTQMGQEVILRCVPISNHLYFYWYRQILGQKVEFLVSFYNNEISEKSEIFDDQFSVERPDGSNFTLKIRSTKLEDSAMYFCASSVEQGSNQPQHFGDGTRLSIL.